This TCR beta chain was captured in a study of cytomegalovirus exposure and HLA in healthy donors. Findings and caveats of the study: The authors listed 150 to 200 TCR beta chains as cytomegalovirus-associated. TCR beta sequences reportedly predicted the HLA-A and HLA-B alleles of most subjects accurately.

The PCR ran on 60 Vbeta and 13 Jbeta primers. Clones were read by immunoSEQ multiplex PCR, and TCRdb kept only the in-frame ones, dropping some. Among roughly 120,000 clones, approximately 78% were seen once, and the ten largest hold around 2%. Points on this clone: Its matching antigen is unknown.

This sequence was found in a man aged 40-49 years in good health and CMV-seronegative. The source material was PBMCs.

CDR3 residues: CASRRDRQDSPLHF. CDR3 DNA sequence: TGTGCCAGCAGGCGGGACAGGCAGGATTCACCCCTCCACTTT. This chain links TRBV6-5 with TRBJ1-6, with 8 bases matching TRBD1. This CDR3 contains 14 residues. Germline CDR1 is MNHEY and CDR2 is SVGAGI. J was trimmed by 8 bases and V by 6 bases; bases with no gene match: 6.